Below are 10 T cell receptor beta chains sequenced from a single sample in a study of blood T cell repertoires in COVID-19. Generated by immunoSEQ multiplex PCR, the TCRdb table keeps only in-frame clones and is missing some. The repertoire includes 40,000 to 65,000 clones, just over 85% of them detected once, and 10% to 15% sits in the top ten. The sample taken for sequencing was peripheral blood. The receptor source for this set is a man between 65 and 85 years old with active COVID-19.

The chain is built from TRBV5-1 and TRBJ2-7; no reliable D call. Germline V gene lookup returns CDR1 SGHRS and CDR2 YFSETQ. CDR3 length equals 12 residues. Trimming left V 3 bases short and J 3 bases short, with 7 bases between. The CDR3 sequence is CASSSPDYEQYF. The CDR3 DNA is TGCGCCAGCAGCTCTCCAGACTACGAGCAGTACTTC.

The chain uses TRBV6-5 and TRBJ2-1, with 7 bases that match TRBD1. The germline CDR1 and CDR2 sequences are MNHEY and SVGAGI. The CDR3 extends over 15 amino acids. V gave up 0 bases and J gave up 2 bases; unmatched junction bases: 1. CDR3 sequence reads: CASSYSQGAYNEQFF. The CDR3 DNA reads as TGTGCCAGCAGTTACTCGCAGGGGGCCTACAATGAGCAGTTCTTC.

V and J are TRBV9 and TRBJ2-2; 7 bases agree with TRBD1. Germline trimming cut 6 bases from V and 4 bases from J; bases unmatched to any gene: 15. Germline assignment: CDR1 SGDLS and CDR2 YYNGEE. There are 17 residues in the CDR3. The CDR3 DNA reads TGTGCCAGCACCAGAGGGGACACAGGGGTCCTCACCGGGGAGCTGTTTTTT. Translation gives CASTRGDTGVLTGELFF. Combining the CDR3 with reference TRBV9 and TRBJ2-2 gives the whole variable domain DSGVTQTPKHLITATGQRVTLRCSPRSGDLSVYWYQQSLDQGLQFLIQYYNGEERAKGNILERFSAQQFPDLHSELNLSSLELGDSALYFCASTRGDTGVLTGELFFGEGSRLTVL.

The table lists this clone with a count of one. V gene TRBV18 combines with J gene TRBJ2-3, with D unresolved. The V gene lost 0 bases and the J gene lost 0 bases, with 10 bases spanning the gap. CDR3 length: 16 residues. Germline V CDR1 and CDR2: KGHSH, LQKENI. This CDR3 reads CASSPPTRASTDTQYF. The CDR3 nucleotides read TGTGCCAGCTCACCACCCACCCGAGCTAGCACAGATACGCAGTATTTT.

The V call is TRBV19, the J call TRBJ2-7; D might be TRBD1 (5 bases). V gave up 3 bases and J gave up 2 bases, with 14 bases separating them. Germline values: CDR1 LNHDA, CDR2 SQIVND (reference sequence). The CDR3 contains 15 residues. In DNA form, the CDR3 reads TGTGCCAGTAGTATCTCCAGGGTTTGGGCCTACGAGCAGTACTTC. Residues: CASSISRVWAYEQYF.

The chain uses TRBV3-1 (or the pseudogene TRBV3-2) and TRBJ2-1; TRBD1 matches at 8 bases. The germline V gene encodes CDR1 LGHDT and CDR2 YNNKEL (reference sequence). This CDR3 comprises 14 residues. Trimming took 5 bases from V and 2 from J; bases not matched to a gene: 2. The CDR3 sequence: CASSEGQAYNEQFF. The CDR3 nucleotides are TGTGCCAGCAGCGAGGGACAGGCCTACAATGAGCAGTTCTTC.

The chain employs TRBV19 and TRBJ1-2; D remains ambiguous. Germline CDR1 reads LNHDA; CDR2 reads SQIVND (reference sequence). There are 12 residues in the CDR3. V was shortened by 4 bases and J by 7 bases, with 10 bases between the two germline ends. CDR3 sequence (DNA): TGTGCCAGTAGTACCCCGAGGGCTGGCTACACCTTC. Its translation: CASSTPRAGYTF.

CDR3 bases: TGTGCCAGCTCACCGCAGCGGACTAATGAAAAACTGTTTTTT. It encodes CASSPQRTNEKLFF. V is TRBV18 and J is TRBJ1-4; D unresolved. The CDR3 has 14 residues. The V gene lost 3 bases and the J gene lost 2 bases, with 7 bases spanning the gap. The germline V gene has CDR1 KGHSH and CDR2 LQKENI.

This rearrangement joins TRBV6-2 or TRBV6-3 to TRBJ1-4; D might be TRBD1 (5 bases). V was cut by 6 bases and J by 2 bases, with 13 bases left in between. This CDR3 comprises 15 residues. Germline V gene sequence: CDR1 MNHEY, CDR2 SVGEGT. Here the CDR3 DNA reads TGTGCCAGCAGCCGTCGGGGGGAGACTAATGAAAAACTGTTTTTT. This translates into CASSRRGETNEKLFF.

J is TRBJ1-2 and V is TRBV7-2, with TRBD1 identical over 7 bases. The germline V gene has CDR1 SGHTA and CDR2 FQGNSA. The trim removed 6 bases at V and 5 bases at J, leaving 6 bases unmatched. This CDR3 region has 13 residues. The CDR3 loop is CASRGRQGYGYTF. The CDR3 DNA reads as TGTGCCAGCAGGGGGAGACAGGGTTATGGCTACACCTTC.